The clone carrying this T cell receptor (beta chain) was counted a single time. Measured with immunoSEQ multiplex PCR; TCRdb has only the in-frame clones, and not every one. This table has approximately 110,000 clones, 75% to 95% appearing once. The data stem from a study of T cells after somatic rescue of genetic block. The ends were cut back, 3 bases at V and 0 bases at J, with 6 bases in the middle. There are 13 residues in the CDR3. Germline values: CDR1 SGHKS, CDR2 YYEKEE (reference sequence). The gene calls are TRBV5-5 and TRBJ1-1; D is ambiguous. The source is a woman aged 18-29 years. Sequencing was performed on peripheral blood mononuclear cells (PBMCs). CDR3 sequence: CASSSDVNTEAFF. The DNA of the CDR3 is TGTGCCAGCAGCTCGGACGTGAACACTGAAGCTTTCTTT.